Following are 15 T cell receptor beta chains from one sample sequenced in a study of glioma-infiltrating T cells after dendritic cell vaccination. As for time point: after dendritic cell vaccination, including at tumor progression/relapse. Measured with immunoSEQ multiplex PCR; TCRdb has only the in-frame clones, and not every one. Counted here are about 90,000 clones, around four fifths occurring once; the ten biggest clones make up 6% to 8%. Source: blood, taken after dendritic cell vaccination. Receptor source: a human donor with glioblastoma.

This rearrangement joins TRBV7-2 to TRBJ1-3, with a weak D call TRBD1 (6 bases). This CDR3 contains 16 residues. Deletions cut 5 bases from V and 2 bases from J, with 16 bases between. Germline loops: CDR1 SGHTA, CDR2 FQGNSA. DNA of the CDR3: TGTGCCAGCAGCCCAGGTGGGGGCTTGCCTGGAAACACCATATATTTT. Amino acids: CASSPGGGLPGNTIYF.

This clone was seen a single time. The CDR3 nucleotides are TGTGCCAGCAGCTCGACAGTGGCCCTAAACTATGGCTACACCTTC. This translates into CASSSTVALNYGYTF. This chain connects TRBV5-4 to TRBJ1-2; tentative D call: TRBD1 (5 bases). The CDR3 extends over 15 amino acids. CDR1 and CDR2 (germline): SGHNT, YYREEE (reference sequence). Deletions cut 3 bases from V and 2 bases from J, with 14 bases between.

J is TRBJ1-1 and V is TRBV25-1, with a weak D call TRBD1 (5 bases). Trimming stripped 2 bases from V and 4 bases from J, with 14 bases between. The V gene's germline CDR1 is MGHDK and CDR2 SYGVNS. The CDR3 runs to 15 residues. CDR3 coding DNA: TGTGCCAGCAGTGAAGATAGGGGAACGGGCACTGAAGCTTTCTTT. Encoded protein: CASSEDRGTGTEAFF.

This chain uses TRBV28 with TRBJ1-1; weak D call: TRBD1 (5 bases). In germline, CDR1 is MDHEN, CDR2 SYDVKM. Trimming took 9 bases from V and 1 from J, leaving 9 bases between them. The CDR3 loop spans 12 amino acids. The DNA for the CDR3 is TGTGCCAGTAATACAGGGAACACTGAAGCTTTCTTT. Encoded protein: CASNTGNTEAFF. The variable domain in full, with the rest retrieved from reference TRBV28 and TRBJ1-1, is DVKVTQSSRYLVKRTGEKVFLECVQDMDHENMFWYRQDPGLGLRLIYFSYDVKMKEKGDIPEGYSVSREKKERFSLILESASTNQTSMYLCASNTGNTEAFFGQGTRLTVV.

The chain carries TRBV6-1 and TRBJ1-1; possibly TRBD1 for D (6 bases). The length of the CDR3 is 14 residues. Per germline, CDR1 MNHNS and CDR2 SASEGT. V dropped 8 bases and J dropped 4 bases, with 17 bases sitting between them. DNA for the CDR3: TGTGCCAGCTTACCTCACAGGGAGGGCACTGAAGCTTTCTTT. Translation gives CASLPHREGTEAFF.

In this sample, this clone turned up a few times. The rearrangement joins TRBV23-1 to TRBJ2-5, with TRBD1 matching 8 bases. TRBV23-1 is designated an ORF whose function remains uncertain. V was pared by 2 bases and J by 5 bases, with 4 bases of the junction left unmatched. The CDR3 covers 14 residues. The CDR3 coding sequence is TGCGCCAGCAGTCAAAAGGACAGGGACGAGACCCAGTACTTC. This gives the protein CASSQKDRDETQYF.

The chain joins TRBV18 to TRBJ1-1, with D perhaps matching TRBD1 (5 bases). Deletions cut 2 bases from V and 0 bases from J, with 10 bases between. CDR3 length: 15 residues. Germline V gene lookup returns CDR1 KGHSH and CDR2 LQKENI. For the CDR3, the DNA is TGTGCCAGCTCACCAGGGCAGGGAATGAACACTGAAGCTTTCTTT. Amino acid sequence: CASSPGQGMNTEAFF.

This rearrangement joins TRBV9 to TRBJ2-1; 9 nucleotides align to TRBD2. This CDR3 spans 16 amino acids. Per the germline V gene, CDR1 is SGDLS and CDR2 is YYNGEE. V gave up 0 bases and J gave up 0 bases; unmatched junction bases: 1. CDR3 sequence reads: CASSVVLAGSYNEQFF. In nucleotides, the CDR3 is TGTGCCAGCAGCGTAGTACTAGCGGGCTCCTACAATGAGCAGTTCTTC.

In its sample, this clone was seen a few times. V gene TRBV5-4 combines with J gene TRBJ2-5, with 10 bases matching TRBD1. The J segment lost 5 bases and the V segment lost 4 bases, leaving 8 bases of the junction unmatched. The CDR3 runs to 15 residues. Germline CDR1 is SGHNT and CDR2 is YYREEE (reference sequence). CDR3 DNA sequence: TGTGCCAGCAGCGGGGGACAGGGGCGGGGGGAGACCCAGTACTTC. Translated, it gives CASSGGQGRGETQYF.

The chain uses TRBV5-1 and TRBJ2-5; maybe TRBD2 (5 bases). Germline-derived CDR1 and CDR2 are SGHRS and YFSETQ. Between the trimmed V and J ends, which lost 3 bases and 1 base, there was a span of 10 bases. The CDR3 has 14 amino acids. CDR3 in DNA: TGCGCCAGCAGCTCCGGGGATGTCCAAGAGACCCAGTACTTC. It codes for CASSSGDVQETQYF.

The genes are TRBV11-2 and TRBJ1-2, with a possible D match to TRBD1 (5 bases). The V end was cut by 3 bases, the J end by 8 bases, with 13 bases between. Looked up from germline, CDR1 is SGHAT and CDR2 is FQNNGV. The CDR3 runs to 13 residues. CDR3 sequence: CASSFGGGDGYTF. CDR3 DNA sequence: TGTGCCAGCAGCTTCGGGGGGGGAGACGGCTACACCTTC.

The chain links TRBV19 to TRBJ1-5; the D gene is possibly TRBD1 (6 bases). The CDR3 covers 14 residues. The germline gives CDR1 LNHDA, CDR2 SQIVND (reference sequence). V dropped 7 bases and J dropped 0 bases, with 10 bases sitting between them. The CDR3 loop reads CASMDSPSNQPQHF. CDR3 DNA sequence: TGTGCCAGTATGGACAGTCCTAGCAATCAGCCCCAGCATTTT.

The V call is TRBV27, the J call TRBJ1-1; 8 bases map to TRBD1. Losses at the gene ends were 10 bases for V and 2 bases for J; bases not matched to a gene: 12. CDR1 is MNHEY and CDR2 is SMNVEV in the germline V gene (reference sequence). The CDR3 loop spans 15 amino acids. This CDR3 reads CATSRSDRENTEAFF. The CDR3 region has the DNA TGTGCCACCTCACGGTCGGACAGGGAAAACACTGAAGCTTTCTTT.

The chain combines TRBV7-9 with TRBJ1-1; D remains ambiguous. CDR1 is SEHNR and CDR2 is FQNEAQ in the germline V gene (reference sequence). V lost 7 bases and J lost 0, with 6 bases in between. The CDR3 has 12 residues. CDR3 in DNA: TGTGCCAGCACAATCCTGAACACTGAAGCTTTCTTT. Its protein product is CASTILNTEAFF.

The chain carries TRBV2 and TRBJ2-5; 13 nucleotides line up with TRBD2. The germline CDR1 and CDR2 sequences are SNHLY and FYNNEI. V gave up 6 bases and J gave up 8 bases; unmatched junction bases: 6. CDR3 length equals 14 residues. CDR3: CASRLGTSGATQYF. CDR3 bases: TGTGCCAGCAGACTCGGGACTAGCGGGGCCACCCAGTACTTC.